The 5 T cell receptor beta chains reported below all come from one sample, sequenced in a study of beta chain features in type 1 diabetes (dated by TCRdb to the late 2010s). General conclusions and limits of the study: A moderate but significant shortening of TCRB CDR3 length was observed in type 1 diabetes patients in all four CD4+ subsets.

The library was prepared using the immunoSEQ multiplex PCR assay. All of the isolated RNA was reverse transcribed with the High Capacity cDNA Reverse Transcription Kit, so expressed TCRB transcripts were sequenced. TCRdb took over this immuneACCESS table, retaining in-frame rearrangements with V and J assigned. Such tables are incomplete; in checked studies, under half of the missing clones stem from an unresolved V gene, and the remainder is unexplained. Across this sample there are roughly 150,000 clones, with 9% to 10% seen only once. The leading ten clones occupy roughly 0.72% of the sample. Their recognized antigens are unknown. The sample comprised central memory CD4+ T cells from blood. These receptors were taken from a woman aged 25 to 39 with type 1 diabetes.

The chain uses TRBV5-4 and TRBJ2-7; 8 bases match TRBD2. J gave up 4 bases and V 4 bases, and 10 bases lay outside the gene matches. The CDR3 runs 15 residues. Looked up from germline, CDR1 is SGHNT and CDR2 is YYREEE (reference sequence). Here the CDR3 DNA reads TGTGCCAGCAGCGGCGGGGGTAGCGGGATGTACGAGCAGTACTTC. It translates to CASSGGGSGMYEQYF.

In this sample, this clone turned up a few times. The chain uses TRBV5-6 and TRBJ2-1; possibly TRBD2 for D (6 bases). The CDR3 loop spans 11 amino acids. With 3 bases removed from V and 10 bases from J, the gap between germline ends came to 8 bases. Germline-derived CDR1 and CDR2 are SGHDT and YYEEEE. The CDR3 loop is CASSWSGEQFF. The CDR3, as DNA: TGTGCCAGCAGCTGGAGCGGGGAGCAGTTCTTC.

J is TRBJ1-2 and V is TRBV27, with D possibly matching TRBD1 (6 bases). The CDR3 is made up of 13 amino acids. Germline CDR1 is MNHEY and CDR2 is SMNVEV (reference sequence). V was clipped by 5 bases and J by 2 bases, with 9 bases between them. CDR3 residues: CASSVQGNYGYTF. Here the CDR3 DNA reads TGTGCCAGCAGTGTACAGGGCAACTATGGCTACACCTTC.

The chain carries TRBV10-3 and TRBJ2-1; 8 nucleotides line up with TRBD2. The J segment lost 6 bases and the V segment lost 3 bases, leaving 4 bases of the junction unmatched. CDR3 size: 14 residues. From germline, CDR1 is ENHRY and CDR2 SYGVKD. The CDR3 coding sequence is TGTGCCATCAGTGATATAGCGGGATCCAATGAGCAGTTCTTC. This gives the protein CAISDIAGSNEQFF.

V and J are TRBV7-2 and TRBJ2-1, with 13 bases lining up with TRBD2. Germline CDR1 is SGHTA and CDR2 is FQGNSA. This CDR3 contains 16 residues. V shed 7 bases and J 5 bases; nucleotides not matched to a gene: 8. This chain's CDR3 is CASTLLAGGPHNEQFF. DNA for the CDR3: TGTGCCAGCACCCTACTAGCGGGAGGGCCCCACAATGAGCAGTTCTTC.